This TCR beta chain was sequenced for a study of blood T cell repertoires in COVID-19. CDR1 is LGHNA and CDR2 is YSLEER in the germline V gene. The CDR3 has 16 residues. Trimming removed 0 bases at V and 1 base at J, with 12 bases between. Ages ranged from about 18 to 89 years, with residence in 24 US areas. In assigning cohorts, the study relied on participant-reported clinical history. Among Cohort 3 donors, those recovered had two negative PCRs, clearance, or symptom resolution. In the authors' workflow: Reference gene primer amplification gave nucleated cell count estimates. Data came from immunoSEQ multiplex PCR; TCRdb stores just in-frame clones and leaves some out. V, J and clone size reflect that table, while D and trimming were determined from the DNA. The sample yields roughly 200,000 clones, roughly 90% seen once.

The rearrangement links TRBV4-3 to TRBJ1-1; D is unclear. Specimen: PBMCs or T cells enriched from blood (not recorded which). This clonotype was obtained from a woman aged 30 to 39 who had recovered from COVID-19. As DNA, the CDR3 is TGCGCCAGCAGCCAAGAATGGAGGGCGCGGAACACTGAAGCTTTCTTT. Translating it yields CASSQEWRARNTEAFF.